These 20 T cell receptor beta chains came from one sample sequenced in a study of T cell changes during pregnancy in multiple sclerosis. Sequencing was performed with immunoSEQ multiplex PCR; in TCRdb, only in-frame clones are kept and a portion is missing. The sample consists of about 14,000 clones, more than 85% of them appearing once. Sequenced here: peripheral blood, sampled in the second trimester of pregnancy. Every receptor here comes from a female donor in good health, enrolled as a control in a pregnancy study.

The rearrangement joins TRBV7-2 to TRBJ1-2; 11 positions match TRBD1. Germline CDR1 reads SGHTA; CDR2 reads FQGNSA. V was clipped by 4 bases and J by 5 bases; unmatched bases: 3. The CDR3 is made up of 14 amino acids. The chain's CDR3 is CASSSDRGPYGYTF. In nucleotides, the CDR3 is TGTGCCAGCAGCTCGGACAGGGGGCCGTATGGCTACACCTTC.

The V and J genes are TRBV30 and TRBJ1-1; weak D call: TRBD1 (5 bases). This CDR3 has 15 residues. Per the germline V gene, CDR1 is GTSNPN and CDR2 is SVGIG (reference sequence). Trimming took off 1 base at V and 7 bases at J, with 19 bases between the two ends. CDR3 DNA sequence: TGTGCCTGGAGTGCAGCCCCCTCTCAGGGCTTTGAAGCTTTCTTT. Its protein is CAWSAAPSQGFEAFF.

The chain employs TRBV5-4 and TRBJ2-7, with 7 positions matching TRBD2. V lost 7 bases and J lost 1; bases outside the gene matches: 11. The CDR3 runs 15 residues. CDR1 is SGHNT, CDR2 YYREEE, per germline (reference sequence). The CDR3 coding sequence is TGTGCCAGCTCCGGAGGGGCTAGCGGTTCCTACGAGCAGTACTTC. This gives the protein CASSGGASGSYEQYF.

The V gene is TRBV7-9, the J gene TRBJ2-3; 9 positions match TRBD2. V lost 6 bases and J lost 3; bases outside the gene matches: 7. The V gene's germline CDR1 is SEHNR and CDR2 FQNEAQ (reference sequence). The CDR3 covers 15 residues. The CDR3 nucleotides read TGTGCCAGCAGGGGGTCTAGCGGGGTTACAGATACGCAGTATTTT. Its protein product is CASRGSSGVTDTQYF.

This clone was seen only once. The genes are TRBV7-8 and TRBJ1-4; 9 nucleotides line up with TRBD1. Germline-derived CDR1 and CDR2 are SGHVS and FQNEAQ. The V segment lost 10 bases and the J segment 8 bases; nucleotides outside the gene matches: 23. The CDR3 is made up of 18 amino acids. CDR3 loop: CATYPSSGTGRGKEKLFF. In nucleotides, the CDR3 is TGTGCCACCTACCCATCCTCCGGGACAGGGAGGGGTAAGGAAAAACTGTTTTTT.

The V call is TRBV6-4, the J call TRBJ1-2, with D maybe TRBD1 (5 bases). The CDR3 extends over 14 amino acids. In germline, CDR1 is MRHNA, CDR2 SNTAGT. Trimming shortened V by 7 bases and J by 8 bases, and 20 bases separated the two germline ends. This CDR3 reads CASKARDSLRGYTF. The CDR3 nucleotides read TGTGCCAGCAAAGCGAGGGACTCTTTGAGGGGCTACACCTTC.

The chain is built from TRBV11-3 and TRBJ2-6, with 11 bases aligning to TRBD1. V shed 3 bases and J 2 bases; nucleotides not matched to a gene: 6. The CDR3 sequence is 18 residues long. Germline CDR1 SGHNT, CDR2 YENEEA. The DNA of the CDR3 is TGTGCCAGCAGCTTGGACCGGGGACAGGGGGCTGGGGCCAACGTCCTGACTTTC. Amino acids: CASSLDRGQGAGANVLTF. Together with reference TRBV11-3 and TRBJ2-6, the CDR3 gives the full variable domain: EAGVVQSPRYKIIEKKQPVAFWCNPISGHNTLYWYLQNLGQGPELLIRYENEEAVDDSQLPKDRFSAERLKGVDSTLKIQPAELGDSAVYLCASSLDRGQGAGANVLTFGAGSRLTVL.

The chain recombines TRBV6-6 with TRBJ2-1; possibly TRBD1 for D (5 bases). This CDR3 spans 15 amino acids. Trimming pared 2 bases from V and 4 bases from J, leaving 12 bases between. CDR1 and CDR2 from the germline V gene are MNHNY and SVGAGI (reference sequence). The DNA for the CDR3 is TGTGCCAGCAGTTACATGGACACAAGTTACAATGAGCAGTTCTTC. The encoded protein is CASSYMDTSYNEQFF.

The chain links TRBV28 to TRBJ2-2; 7 bases map to TRBD1. Germline trimming cut 4 bases from V and 2 bases from J; bases unmatched to any gene: 7. CDR3 length: 16 residues. Germline lookup yields CDR1 MDHEN and CDR2 SYDVKM. CDR3 sequence: CASSSSGTVNTGELFF. The CDR3, as DNA: TGTGCCAGCAGTTCCTCCGGGACAGTAAACACCGGGGAGCTGTTTTTT.

In this sample, this clone turned up once. The chain employs TRBV2 and TRBJ2-7; 8 bases agree with TRBD2. Germline V lookup: CDR1 SNHLY, CDR2 FYNNEI. V was pared by 6 bases and J by 4 bases, with 5 bases of the junction left unmatched. This CDR3 has 13 residues. Here the CDR3 DNA reads TGTGCCAGCAGGGGACTAGATAGGTACGAGCAGTACTTC. The encoded protein is CASRGLDRYEQYF. Drawing the rest from reference TRBV2 and TRBJ2-7, the complete variable domain is EPEVTQTPSHQVTQMGQEVILRCVPISNHLYFYWYRQILGQKVEFLVSFYNNEISEKSEIFDDQFSVERPDGSNFTLKIRSTKLEDSAMYFCASRGLDRYEQYFGPGTRLTVT.

This sequence joins TRBV7-9 and TRBJ1-2; tentatively, D is TRBD1 (5 bases). The V gene's germline CDR1 is SEHNR and CDR2 FQNEAQ (reference sequence). The ends were cut back, 5 bases at V and 8 bases at J, with 27 bases in the middle. This CDR3 region has 17 residues. The CDR3 DNA sequence: TGTGCCAGCAGCCCCCGCGGGACTCATCTACATAGCGAGGGCTACACCTTC. This codes for CASSPRGTHLHSEGYTF.

The gene calls are TRBV6-1 and TRBJ2-7; D unclear. V lost 1 base to trimming and J lost 1 base, with 8 bases between them. The CDR3 runs to 14 residues. Germline-derived CDR1 and CDR2 are MNHNS and SASEGT. The CDR3 nucleotides read TGTGCCAGCAGTGAAGTAGGCGGATCCTACGAGCAGTACTTC. It translates to CASSEVGGSYEQYF.

The rearrangement uses TRBV18 and TRBJ1-1; 8 positions match TRBD1. Per germline, CDR1 KGHSH and CDR2 LQKENI. The CDR3 extends over 17 amino acids. Unmatched junction bases numbered 15, after V lost 3 bases and J lost 6 bases. The CDR3 loop is CASSPLRSLTGEAEAFF. In DNA form, the CDR3 reads TGTGCCAGCTCACCGCTCAGGAGTCTGACAGGGGAAGCTGAAGCTTTCTTT.

V gene TRBV30 combines with J gene TRBJ2-6, with 7 bases fitting TRBD1. V was pared by 1 base and J by 2 bases, with 8 bases of the junction left unmatched. The CDR3 contains 17 residues. Germline CDR1 GTSNPN, CDR2 SVGIG (reference sequence). In nucleotides, the CDR3 is TGTGCCTGGAGTGGGAAGACAGGGACGGCTGGGGCCAACGTCCTGACTTTC. As protein: CAWSGKTGTAGANVLTF. The variable domain in full, completed from reference TRBV30 and TRBJ2-6, reads SQTIHQWPATLVQPVGSPLSLECTVEGTSNPNLYWYRQAAGRGLQLLFYSVGIGQISSEVPQNLSASRPQDRQFILSSKKLLLSDSGFYLCAWSGKTGTAGANVLTFGAGSRLTVL.

The V and J genes are TRBV6-6 and TRBJ1-1; D unclear. Trimming took off 8 bases at V and 7 bases at J, with 11 bases between the two ends. The CDR3 is 11 amino acids. Germline V gene data show CDR1 as MNHNY and CDR2 as SVGAGI (reference sequence). The CDR3 loop is CASVGRSEAFF. The DNA of the CDR3 is TGTGCCAGCGTCGGTCGGAGTGAAGCTTTCTTT.

The chain couples TRBV6-5 to TRBJ2-7; possibly TRBD2 for D (5 bases). Trimming cost V 6 bases and J 3 bases, with 15 bases left between them. Germline V gene sequence: CDR1 MNHEY, CDR2 SVGAGI. The CDR3 is 14 amino acids. The CDR3 DNA is TGTGCCAGCAGCCGATCGACTAACAACTACGAGCAGTACTTC. Translating it yields CASSRSTNNYEQYF.

The genes are TRBV2 and TRBJ1-2; D is perhaps TRBD1 (6 bases). Trimming shortened V by 8 bases and J by 6 bases, and 13 bases separated the two germline ends. Germline values: CDR1 SNHLY, CDR2 FYNNEI. This CDR3 is 12 amino acids long. The DNA of the CDR3 is TGTGCCAGCTTGGACAGCCCCCATGGCTACACCTTC. Translation: CASLDSPHGYTF.

This chain joins TRBV6-1 and TRBJ1-2; tentative D call: TRBD1 (5 bases). The CDR3 is made up of 13 amino acids. The germline V gene encodes CDR1 MNHNS and CDR2 SASEGT. With 3 bases removed from V and 4 bases from J, the gap between germline ends came to 9 bases. This chain's CDR3 is CASSDDTGYGYTF. The CDR3 DNA sequence: TGTGCCAGCAGTGATGACACAGGCTATGGCTACACCTTC.

V gene TRBV11-2 combines with J gene TRBJ2-6, with TRBD1 matching over 9 bases. The CDR3 spans 17 residues. Germline lookup yields CDR1 SGHAT and CDR2 FQNNGV. V lost 2 bases, J lost 4 bases, and 6 bases stayed unmatched. The CDR3 region is CASSLPGTGIGANVLTF. CDR3 DNA sequence: TGTGCCAGCAGCTTACCAGGGACAGGGATCGGGGCCAACGTCCTGACTTTC.

This chain links TRBV7-9 with TRBJ2-3; 7 positions agree with TRBD1. J lost 3 bases, V lost 4 bases, and 1 base had no gene match. Germline loops: CDR1 SEHNR, CDR2 FQNEAQ (reference sequence). The CDR3 loop spans 13 amino acids. Here the CDR3 reads CASSSTGTDTQYF. CDR3 coding DNA: TGTGCCAGCAGCTCGACAGGGACAGATACGCAGTATTTT.